What follows are 10 T cell receptor beta chains derived from one specimen sequenced in a study of cytomegalovirus exposure and HLA in healthy donors. Primers: 60 Vbeta forward and 13 Jbeta reverse. Sequenced by immunoSEQ multiplex PCR; TCRdb stores in-frame clones only, minus some. Here the sample spans 130,000 to 150,000 clones, 75% to 90% being singletons. The sequenced material came from PBMCs. The origin of the receptors is a man aged 40-55 years in good health and CMV-seronegative.

The chain employs TRBV6-5 and TRBJ1-1, with TRBD1 matching 7 bases. In germline, CDR1 is MNHEY, CDR2 SVGAGI. V lost 8 bases and J lost 5; bases outside the gene matches: 8. The CDR3 is 13 residues long. CDR3 residues: CASLKGARTEAFF. Written as DNA, the CDR3 is TGTGCCAGCCTCAAGGGGGCGCGAACTGAAGCTTTCTTT.

The rearrangement links TRBV10-2 to TRBJ1-4; TRBD1 matches at 7 bases. This CDR3 comprises 15 residues. From germline, CDR1 is WSHSY and CDR2 SAAADI. Trimming at V came to 3 bases and at J to 8 bases, leaving 9 bases not matched to a gene. CDR3: CASSDVAGGLEKLFF. The CDR3 region has the DNA TGCGCCAGCAGTGACGTGGCAGGGGGTCTCGAAAAACTGTTTTTT.

The chain employs TRBV28 and TRBJ1-5; no firm D call. The CDR3 contains 15 residues. V shed 2 bases and J shed 0 bases, with 8 bases lying between them. The germline V gene encodes CDR1 MDHEN and CDR2 SYDVKM. Here the CDR3 reads CASSLRGNSNQPQHF. The CDR3 DNA follows: TGTGCCAGCAGTTTACGAGGGAATAGCAATCAGCCCCAGCATTTT.

The V and J genes are TRBV4-1 and TRBJ2-5; 7 bases are a match to TRBD1. The V and J ends lost 0 bases and 6 bases, in that order; junction bases with no gene match: 7. CDR1 MGHRA and CDR2 YSYEKL come from the germline V gene. This CDR3 is 15 amino acids long. As DNA, the CDR3 is TGCGCCAGCAGCCAAGAGCAGGGGGTGGTGAAGACCCAGTACTTC. This gives the protein CASSQEQGVVKTQYF.

The genes are TRBV5-4 and TRBJ1-1; D remains unclear. Germline V CDR1 and CDR2: SGHNT, YYREEE (reference sequence). The CDR3 runs 14 residues. Trimming took off 0 bases at V and 3 bases at J, with 9 bases between the two ends. CDR3 DNA: TGTGCCAGCAGCTTGGCCGGGAGCTACACTGAAGCTTTCTTT. Its translation is CASSLAGSYTEAFF.

The sample holds a few counts of this clone. The rearrangement links TRBV5-1 to TRBJ1-1; TRBD1 is a possible D gene (6 bases). Per germline, CDR1 SGHRS and CDR2 YFSETQ. Trimming took off 4 bases at V and 0 bases at J, with 10 bases between the two ends. The CDR3 loop spans 14 amino acids. In DNA, the CDR3 is TGCGCCAGCAGCATAGGACAGATGAACACTGAAGCTTTCTTT. It codes for CASSIGQMNTEAFF.

J is TRBJ2-3 and V is TRBV2; D is perhaps TRBD1 (6 bases). CDR3 size: 15 residues. With 5 bases removed from V and 0 bases from J, the gap between germline ends came to 12 bases. Germline V lookup: CDR1 SNHLY, CDR2 FYNNEI. In DNA form, the CDR3 reads TGTGCCAGCAGTAGGACAGTTACTAGCACAGATACGCAGTATTTT. Translating it yields CASSRTVTSTDTQYF.

As concerns this clone: Germline and junction disagree at one end, which may indicate a read error. The CDR3 DNA follows: TGTGCCGGCAAAAGACAGGGATACTACGACCAGTACTTC. As protein: CAGKRQGYYDQYF. The rearrangement joins TRBV5-3 to TRBJ2-7, with 7 bases aligning to TRBD1. TRBV5-3 counts as an open reading frame of uncertain function. This CDR3 contains 13 residues.

The rearrangement uses TRBV15 and TRBJ1-1, with 7 bases that match TRBD1. The CDR3 has 14 amino acids. J was trimmed by 3 bases and V by 1 base; bases with no gene match: 2. Germline-derived CDR1 and CDR2 are LNHNV and YYDKDF (reference sequence). Here the CDR3 DNA reads TGTGCCACCAGCAGAGTCAGGGGGGACACTGAAGCTTTCTTT. Protein sequence: CATSRVRGDTEAFF.

This clone was counted between two and nine times. The chain employs TRBV6-5 and TRBJ1-1, with D tentatively TRBD1 (6 bases). The CDR3 totals 10 residues. V shed 8 bases and J shed 6 bases, with 7 bases lying between them. The germline gives CDR1 MNHEY, CDR2 SVGAGI. CDR3 protein: CASGTPEAFF. The CDR3 DNA reads TGTGCCAGCGGGACACCTGAAGCTTTCTTT.